The 11 T cell receptor beta chains below all came from one sample that was sequenced in a study of T cell responses to AZD1222 COVID-19 vaccine. The table came from immunoSEQ multiplex PCR; TCRdb's copy has only in-frame clones and leaves some out. The sample yields around 97,000 clones, about nine tenths seen once. The source material was peripheral blood, sampled on day 0 of AZD1222 vaccination. The receptor set was obtained from an adult in good health.

CDR3 DNA: TGTGCCAGCAGCACTTTGGGACAGGGTAACAATCAGCCCCAGCATTTT. Encoded protein: CASSTLGQGNNQPQHF. The chain has TRBV28 and TRBJ1-5; 9 nucleotides match TRBD1. The CDR3 runs 16 residues. Trimming at V came to 6 bases and at J to 3 bases, leaving 9 bases not matched to a gene. Germline V lookup: CDR1 MDHEN, CDR2 SYDVKM.

This clone was seen just once. CDR3 in amino acids: CATLPTGTDNSPLHF. The DNA for the CDR3 is TGTGCCACCTTACCGACCGGGACAGACAATTCACCCCTCCACTTT. The chain is built from TRBV6-5 and TRBJ1-6; 7 bases are a match to TRBD1. Germline V gene lookup returns CDR1 MNHEY and CDR2 SVGAGI. Trimming at V came to 10 bases and at J to 7 bases, leaving 13 bases not matched to a gene. The CDR3 totals 15 residues.

This clone was detected a few times. J is TRBJ1-1 and V is TRBV7-9; maybe TRBD1 (6 bases). Germline V gene sequence: CDR1 SEHNR, CDR2 FQNEAQ (reference sequence). The V end was cut by 1 base, the J end by 2 bases, with 11 bases between. The CDR3 extends over 15 amino acids. CDR3 nucleotides: TGTGCCAGCAGCTTAGGGGACAACTCAAACACTGAAGCTTTCTTT. Its translation is CASSLGDNSNTEAFF. The whole variable domain, remainder taken from reference TRBV7-9 and TRBJ1-1, is DTGVSQNPRHKITKRGQNVTFRCDPISEHNRLYWYRQTLGQGPEFLTYFQNEAQLEKSRLLSDRFSAERPKGSFSTLEIQRTEQGDSAMYLCASSLGDNSNTEAFFGQGTRLTVV.

The rearrangement uses TRBV19 and TRBJ1-5, with D possibly matching TRBD1 (5 bases). Germline CDR1 and CDR2: LNHDA and SQIVND (reference sequence). The CDR3 totals 14 residues. Trimming removed 4 bases at V and 7 bases at J, with 14 bases between. For the CDR3, the DNA is TGTGCCAGTAGTACCCGACAGAGCGGGCAGCCCCAGCATTTT. Translating it yields CASSTRQSGQPQHF.

This clone was found once. The CDR3 bases are TGCAGCGTCGAAACAGGGTTTGGGAAGACCCAGTACTTC. It translates to CSVETGFGKTQYF. V and J are TRBV29-1 and TRBJ2-5, with D possibly being TRBD1 (6 bases). The CDR3 is 13 amino acids. Trimming shortened V by 6 bases and J by 6 bases, and 17 bases separated the two germline ends. Germline CDR1 and CDR2: SQVTM and ANQGSEA.

The V call is TRBV9, the J call TRBJ2-5; D is undetermined. Deletions cut 3 bases from V and 5 bases from J, with 8 bases between. The length of the CDR3 is 12 residues. Germline values: CDR1 SGDLS, CDR2 YYNGEE. The CDR3 reads CASSAEEETQYF. Here the CDR3 DNA reads TGTGCCAGCAGCGCCGAAGAGGAGACCCAGTACTTC.

The genes are TRBV28 and TRBJ1-4, with D possibly matching TRBD1 (6 bases). This CDR3 spans 13 amino acids. V lost 2 bases and J 10 bases, leaving 11 bases between the germline ends. Germline-derived CDR1 and CDR2 are MDHEN and SYDVKM. The CDR3 loop is CASSLEGGRKLFF. CDR3 DNA: TGTGCCAGCAGTTTAGAAGGGGGGCGAAAACTGTTTTTT.

V usage is TRBV5-1 and J usage is TRBJ2-3, with TRBD1 identical over 8 bases. The germline gives CDR1 SGHRS, CDR2 YFSETQ. The CDR3 length is 18 residues. With 4 bases clipped from V and 2 bases from J, the junction kept 15 bases outside the gene matches. The CDR3 region has the DNA TGCGCCAGCAGCATTGGGACAGGAGGTCCCCTCTACACAGATACGCAGTATTTT. It translates to CASSIGTGGPLYTDTQYF.

J is TRBJ2-7 and V is TRBV20-1; unclear D gene. The V gene lost 6 bases and the J gene lost 3 bases, with 6 bases spanning the gap. CDR3 length: 10 amino acids. CDR1 and CDR2 (germline): DFQATT, SNEGSKA (reference sequence). CDR3 loop: CSAKNYEQYF. The CDR3 nucleotides read TGCAGTGCCAAGAACTACGAGCAGTACTTC.

The chain combines TRBV18 with TRBJ2-2; D possibly corresponds to TRBD2 (6 bases). V lost 2 bases to trimming and J lost 6 bases, with 10 bases between them. This CDR3 has 14 amino acids. CDR1 and CDR2 (germline): KGHSH, LQKENI. CDR3 nucleotides: TGTGCCAGCTCACCAATCGGCGGGGCCGGGGAGCTGTTTTTT. Its translation is CASSPIGGAGELFF.

The genes are TRBV7-9 and TRBJ1-5, with TRBD1 matching over 9 bases. With 5 bases clipped from V and 6 bases from J, the junction kept 8 bases outside the gene matches. The germline gives CDR1 SEHNR, CDR2 FQNEAQ (reference sequence). The CDR3 extends over 15 amino acids. CDR3 residues: CASSRGTGISQPQHF. The CDR3 coding sequence is TGTGCCAGCAGCCGCGGGACAGGGATAAGTCAGCCCCAGCATTTT.